The 32 T cell receptor beta chains below come from one sample, sequenced in a study of neurological immune-mediated disorders. TCRdb reanalysed the 5' RACE reads using MiXCR and keeps one entry per CDR3 protein. The table lists about 74,000 distinct CDR3 sequences, 4% to 6% of them singletons, with roughly 7% in the top ten. Material: PBMCs. Every receptor here comes from a man between 18 and 35 years old with multiple sclerosis.

On this clonotype: Relative to the germline gene, one junction end is altered; a read error may explain this. The gene calls are TRBV20-1 and TRBJ1-5; D remains ambiguous. This CDR3 region has 13 residues. CDR1 is DFQATT and CDR2 is SNEGSKA in the germline V gene (reference sequence). CDR3 nucleotides: TGCAGTGCTAGAGAGTACAGCAATCAGCCCCAGAATTTT. Translating it yields CSAREYSNQPQNF.

In its sample, this clonotype was seen many times. V and J are TRBV27 and TRBJ2-7, with 7 bases identical to TRBD1. The CDR3 length is 13 residues. CDR1 and CDR2 (germline): MNHEY, SMNVEV (reference sequence). The V gene end was trimmed by 6 bases and the J gene end by 3 bases; junction bases not matched to a gene: 5. DNA of the CDR3: TGTGCCAGCAGGGGGACAGCTTTCTACGAGCAGTACTTC. Translation gives CASRGTAFYEQYF.

This clonotype was seen at least ten times. The rearrangement joins TRBV6-4 to TRBJ2-1; 10 bases line up with TRBD2. This CDR3 contains 15 residues. The germline CDR1 and CDR2 sequences are MRHNA and SNTAGT. J was trimmed by 8 bases and V by 3 bases; bases with no gene match: 7. CDR3 amino acids: CASSEALAGVDEQFF. The CDR3 coding sequence is TGTGCCAGCAGTGAAGCGCTAGCGGGAGTCGATGAGCAGTTCTTC.

The sample holds a few counts of this clonotype. A single base separates this from a much larger clone, so it may be a read error. The rearrangement joins TRBV7-8 to TRBJ2-3, with TRBD2 matching over 11 bases. Germline-derived CDR1 and CDR2 are SGHVS and FQNEAQ. The CDR3 loop spans 16 amino acids. The V and J ends lost 5 bases and 2 bases, in that order; junction bases with no gene match: 6. The CDR3 sequence is CASSPLAGGTTDTQYF. The CDR3 nucleotides are TGTGCCAGCAGCCCTTTAGCGGGGGGGACCACAGATACGCAGTATTTT.

The table lists this clonotype with many counts. The V call is TRBV4-3, the J call TRBJ2-2; 10 bases agree with TRBD2. After removal of 3 bases from V and 6 bases from J, the junction contained 4 bases not matched to a gene. The length of the CDR3 is 15 residues. The germline gives CDR1 LGHNA, CDR2 YSLEER. The CDR3 DNA reads as TGCGCCAGCAGCCACCTAGCGGGAGCCCCCGGGGAGCTGTTTTTT. Protein product: CASSHLAGAPGELFF.

Ten or more counts support this clonotype. This sequence joins TRBV29-1 and TRBJ2-3; tentatively, D is TRBD2 (5 bases). The germline CDR1 and CDR2 sequences are SQVTM and ANQGSEA. V lost 2 bases to trimming and J lost 3 bases, with 15 bases between them. This CDR3 spans 15 amino acids. Here the CDR3 reads CSVENARGWTDTQYF. In DNA form, the CDR3 reads TGCAGCGTTGAAAACGCTCGCGGGTGGACAGATACGCAGTATTTT.

This clonotype was picked up many times. V usage is TRBV5-1 and J usage is TRBJ2-7, with D possibly TRBD1 on 6 matching bases. CDR3 length: 15 amino acids. V lost 2 bases to trimming and J lost 3 bases, with 15 bases between them. Germline V lookup: CDR1 SGHRS, CDR2 YFSETQ. The CDR3 nucleotides read TGCGCCAGCAGCTTAGCGACAGGCTCCGTCTACGAGCAGTACTTC. Residues: CASSLATGSVYEQYF.

This clonotype came up many times. The chain joins TRBV20-1 to TRBJ2-1; no clear D. The germline V gene encodes CDR1 DFQATT and CDR2 SNEGSKA (reference sequence). The CDR3 length is 12 residues. Trimming removed 5 bases at V and 3 bases at J, with 8 bases between. The CDR3 is CSAPIYYNEQFF. CDR3 sequence (DNA): TGCAGTGCTCCGATATACTACAATGAGCAGTTCTTC.

In its sample, this clonotype was seen many times. The CDR3 loop reads CSATEGAFSGNTIYF. The CDR3 coding sequence is TGCAGTGCTACCGAGGGGGCCTTCTCTGGAAACACCATATATTTT. The gene calls are TRBV20-1 and TRBJ1-3; 7 positions match TRBD1. Germline V gene lookup returns CDR1 DFQATT and CDR2 SNEGSKA (reference sequence). V shed 4 bases, J shed 0 bases, and the junction held 6 bases outside the gene matches. CDR3 length: 15 residues.

At least ten counts were recorded for this clonotype. The gene calls are TRBV7-2 and TRBJ1-1; weak D call: TRBD1 (5 bases). With 5 bases removed from V and 6 bases from J, the gap between germline ends came to 16 bases. Per germline, CDR1 SGHTA and CDR2 FQGNSA. The CDR3 is 14 amino acids. The CDR3 region is CASSAGARGPEAFF. CDR3 in DNA: TGTGCCAGCAGCGCGGGTGCGCGGGGACCTGAAGCTTTCTTT. The entire variable domain, with the rest obtained from reference TRBV7-2 and TRBJ1-1, is as follows: GAGVSQSPSNKVTEKGKDVELRCDPISGHTALYWYRQSLGQGLEFLIYFQGNSAPDKSGLPSDRFSAERTGGSVSTLTIQRTQQEDSAVYLCASSAGARGPEAFFGQGTRLTVV.

There are many counts of this clonotype. V is TRBV12-3 or TRBV12-4 and J is TRBJ2-5; 8 bases fit TRBD2. With V trimmed by 3 bases and J by 5 bases, 8 bases remained unmatched. This CDR3 is built from 15 residues. The CDR3 DNA is TGTGCCAGCAGTTTGAGCGGGAGAGACCGCGAGACCCAGTACTTC. Protein: CASSLSGRDRETQYF.

As for this clonotype: A much larger clone sits a single nucleotide away, making a read error possible. The chain uses TRBV6-5 and TRBJ1-5, with no clear D. The germline CDR1 and CDR2 sequences are MNHEY and SVGAGI. This CDR3 has 15 amino acids. The CDR3 is CASSYSHDSNQPQNF. The CDR3 nucleotides are TGTGCCAGCAGTTACTCGCACGATAGCAATCAGCCCCAGAATTTT.

A note on this clonotype: This sequence may be a read error, since a much larger clone differs from it by one base. This CDR3 fails to terminate in the conserved phenylalanine or tryptophan, so it likely reflects a read error. The rearrangement uses TRBV7-2 and TRBJ2-3; no definite D call. Germline CDR1 is SGHTA and CDR2 is FQGNSA. The CDR3 is made up of 12 amino acids. Trimming pared 5 bases from V and 7 bases from J, leaving 10 bases between. The CDR3, as DNA: TGTGCCAGCAGCCCGAGTACGCATACGCAGTATCTT. Translation: CASSPSTHTQYL.

This clonotype was detected many times. This chain uses TRBV6-6 with TRBJ2-1; D is uncertain. The CDR3 is 12 amino acids. Germline V lookup: CDR1 MNHNY, CDR2 SVGAGI (reference sequence). V was cut by 6 bases and J by 8 bases, with 11 bases left in between. The CDR3 region is CASRSALDEQFF. The CDR3 DNA sequence: TGTGCCAGCAGGTCCGCTTTGGATGAGCAGTTCTTC.

In its sample, this clonotype was seen many times. The rearrangement joins TRBV5-1 to TRBJ2-2; 10 bases map to TRBD1. The CDR3 has 15 residues. Germline lookup yields CDR1 SGHRS and CDR2 YFSETQ. The ends lost 5 bases at V and 5 bases at J; junction bases unmatched: 6. The CDR3 loop is CASRFGTGDTGELFF. Here the CDR3 DNA reads TGCGCCAGCAGATTCGGGACAGGGGATACCGGGGAGCTGTTTTTT.

This clonotype was recorded many times. The rearrangement joins TRBV12-3 or TRBV12-4 to TRBJ1-3, with D tentatively TRBD1 (5 bases). CDR3 length: 15 amino acids. V lost 7 bases and J lost 0, with 13 bases in between. CDR3: CASNQRGTSGNTIYF. The CDR3 nucleotides read TGTGCCAGCAATCAAAGGGGAACCTCTGGAAACACCATATATTTT.

This clonotype was picked up many times. The V and J genes are TRBV10-3 and TRBJ2-3; 10 bases match TRBD1. CDR1 ENHRY and CDR2 SYGVKD come from the germline V gene. CDR3 length equals 13 residues. J lost 4 bases, V lost 9 bases, and 4 bases had no gene match. CDR3 loop: CAITGTGADTQYF. CDR3 DNA: TGTGCCATAACCGGGACAGGGGCAGATACGCAGTATTTT.

The sample holds many counts of this clonotype. This chain connects TRBV11-2 to TRBJ2-3, with TRBD1 as a possible D gene (6 bases). Germline CDR1 and CDR2: SGHAT and FQNNGV. V dropped 3 bases and J dropped 4 bases, with 8 bases sitting between them. The CDR3 contains 13 residues. The CDR3 loop reads CASSFGQSDTQYF. The CDR3 nucleotides read TGTGCCAGCAGCTTTGGACAGTCAGATACGCAGTATTTT. Filled out from reference TRBV11-2 and TRBJ2-3, the complete variable domain reads EAGVAQSPRYKIIEKRQSVAFWCNPISGHATLYWYQQILGQGPKLLIQFQNNGVVDDSQLPKDRFSAERLKGVDSTLKIQPAKLEDSAVYLCASSFGQSDTQYFGPGTRLTVL.

At least ten counts were recorded for this clonotype. This CDR3 is CASSWWTSGYNEQFF. The CDR3 nucleotides read TGTGCCAGCAGCTGGTGGACTAGCGGCTACAATGAGCAGTTCTTC. The chain uses TRBV7-2 and TRBJ2-1, with 10 positions matching TRBD2. This CDR3 comprises 15 residues. Trimming removed 4 bases from V and 3 bases from J; junction bases left unmatched: 3. Germline V CDR1 and CDR2: SGHTA, FQGNSA.

Ten or more counts support this clonotype. The rearrangement links TRBV9 to TRBJ1-1; D possibly corresponds to TRBD1 (5 bases). In germline, CDR1 is SGDLS, CDR2 YYNGEE. The CDR3 spans 15 residues. Trimming removed 3 bases from V and 0 bases from J, with 12 bases in between. CDR3 nucleotides: TGTGCCAGCAGCGCGACCCGGGGGTTGAACACTGAAGCTTTCTTT. This gives the protein CASSATRGLNTEAFF.

In this sample, this clonotype turned up many times. The chain recombines TRBV7-3 with TRBJ1-2; 9 bases map to TRBD1. The CDR3 consists of 13 residues. Germline-derived CDR1 and CDR2 are SGHTA and FQGTGA. V trimming: 2 bases; J trimming: 5 bases; junction bases outside the gene matches: 0. CDR3 protein: CASSLGQGYGYTF. DNA of the CDR3: TGTGCCAGCAGCTTAGGACAGGGGTATGGCTACACCTTC.

The table lists this clonotype with many counts. The chain joins TRBV20-1 to TRBJ1-2; D is possibly TRBD1 (6 bases). From germline, CDR1 is DFQATT and CDR2 SNEGSKA (reference sequence). The ends were cut back, 7 bases at V and 3 bases at J, with 12 bases in the middle. The CDR3 sequence is 12 residues long. The CDR3 coding sequence is TGCAGTGGGACCGGGACACACTATGGCTACACCTTC. Protein product: CSGTGTHYGYTF.

This clonotype has ten or more counts. The CDR3 protein is CASSLWKTGDLVGYYNEQFF. CDR3 sequence (DNA): TGTGCCAGCAGTTTATGGAAGACAGGGGATCTCGTGGGCTACTACAATGAGCAGTTCTTC. The V gene is TRBV12-3 or TRBV12-4, the J gene TRBJ2-1; 8 positions agree with TRBD1. There are 20 residues in the CDR3. V gave up 2 bases and J gave up 3 bases; unmatched junction bases: 18.

This clonotype was recorded at least ten times. This rearrangement joins TRBV3-1 to TRBJ1-4, with 10 bases identical to TRBD1. Germline values: CDR1 LGHDT, CDR2 YNNKEL (reference sequence). J was trimmed by 0 bases and V by 3 bases; bases with no gene match: 13. CDR3 size: 20 residues. Here the CDR3 DNA reads TGTGCCAGCAGCCACCTAGGGTGGGACAGGGGAACCGCAACTAATGAAAAACTGTTTTTT. This sequence encodes CASSHLGWDRGTATNEKLFF.

This clonotype has a handful of counts. A read error is possible here, since a much larger clone lies one base away. The J gene is TRBJ2-1, the V gene TRBV7-9, with D unresolved. This CDR3 is 15 amino acids long. Between the trimmed V and J ends, which lost 2 bases and 2 bases, there was a span of 10 bases. In germline, CDR1 is SEHNR, CDR2 FQNEAQ (reference sequence). Written as DNA, the CDR3 is TGTGCCAGCAGCTTAAAGGAACTTACCTACAATGAGCAGTTCTTC. Its translation: CASSLKELTYNEQFF.

This clonotype showed up just a few times. Compared with germline, one end of the junction differs, possibly owing to a read error. V gene TRBV6-6 combines with J gene TRBJ1-5; 7 nucleotides align to TRBD1. The germline V gene encodes CDR1 MNHNY and CDR2 SVGAGI (reference sequence). The CDR3 contains 14 residues. The CDR3 nucleotides are TGTGCCAGCACCCACGGACAGGCAGGGCAGCCCCAGAATTTT. Its protein is CASTHGQAGQPQNF.

This clonotype has at least ten counts. The V and J genes are TRBV9 and TRBJ1-3; 8 bases line up with TRBD1. This CDR3 spans 15 amino acids. Germline values: CDR1 SGDLS, CDR2 YYNGEE. The junction had 3 bases not matched to a gene; V was cut back by 2 bases and J by 2 bases. CDR3 bases: TGTGCCAGCAGCGTTGGACAGGGCCCTGGAAACACCATATATTTT. It codes for CASSVGQGPGNTIYF.

This clonotype was seen repeatedly, ten times or more. V is TRBV7-2 and J is TRBJ2-1, with D possibly being TRBD1 (5 bases). This CDR3 comprises 16 residues. The germline V and J ends were trimmed by 1 base and 8 bases, with 18 bases remaining between them. Germline values: CDR1 SGHTA, CDR2 FQGNSA. CDR3: CASSLVIPPEGDEQFF. CDR3 DNA sequence: TGTGCCAGCAGCTTAGTCATCCCCCCAGAAGGGGATGAGCAGTTCTTC.

The table lists this clonotype with many counts. This chain links TRBV5-1 with TRBJ1-4; maybe TRBD1 (6 bases). V was pared by 1 base and J by 8 bases, with 15 bases between. CDR1 SGHRS and CDR2 YFSETQ come from the germline V gene. CDR3 length: 15 residues. This CDR3 is CASSLFYSGDEKLFF. The CDR3 region has the DNA TGCGCCAGCAGCTTGTTCTATTCAGGGGACGAAAAACTGTTTTTT.

The table lists this clonotype with many counts. The rearrangement uses TRBV20-1 and TRBJ2-5; 7 nucleotides match TRBD2. This CDR3 contains 17 residues. Trimming cost V 3 bases and J 0 bases; bases outside gene matches: 13. Germline V gives CDR1 DFQATT, CDR2 SNEGSKA (reference sequence). The CDR3 sequence: CSARPPGGGGYQETQYF. DNA of the CDR3: TGCAGTGCTAGGCCCCCGGGTGGGGGGGGGTACCAAGAGACCCAGTACTTC.

This clonotype was counted ten times or more. CDR3 protein: CASSLFDSNTEAFF. DNA for the CDR3: TGTGCCAGCAGCTTGTTTGACAGTAACACTGAAGCTTTCTTT. This chain joins TRBV5-5 and TRBJ1-1; a possible D gene is TRBD1 (5 bases). CDR1 is SGHKS and CDR2 is YYEKEE in the germline V gene (reference sequence). The germline V and J ends were trimmed by 1 base and 2 bases, with 9 bases remaining between them. This CDR3 has 14 residues.

Many counts were recorded for this clonotype. This chain connects TRBV12-3 or TRBV12-4 to TRBJ2-7; D uncertain. The CDR3 sequence is 13 residues long. V lost 5 bases, J lost 4 bases, and 12 bases lay in between. Here the CDR3 reads CASSPPQLYEQYF. CDR3 coding DNA: TGTGCCAGCAGTCCCCCCCAGTTATACGAGCAGTACTTC.